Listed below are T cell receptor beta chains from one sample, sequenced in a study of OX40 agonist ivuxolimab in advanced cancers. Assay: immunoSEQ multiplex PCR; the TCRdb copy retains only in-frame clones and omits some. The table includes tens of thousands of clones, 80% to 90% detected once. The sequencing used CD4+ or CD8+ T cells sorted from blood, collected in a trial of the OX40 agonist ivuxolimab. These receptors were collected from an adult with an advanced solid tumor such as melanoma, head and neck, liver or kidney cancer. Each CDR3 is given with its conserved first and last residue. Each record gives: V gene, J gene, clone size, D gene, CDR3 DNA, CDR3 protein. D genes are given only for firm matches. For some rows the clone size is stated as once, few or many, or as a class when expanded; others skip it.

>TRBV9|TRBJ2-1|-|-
TGTGCCAGCAGCGTAGAAGTGGGGCGGTACAATGAGCAGTTCTTC
CASSVEVGRYNEQFF
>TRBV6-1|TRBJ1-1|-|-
TGTGCCAGCCGGTTGAGGGGGGCGAACACTGAAGCTTTCTTT
CASRLRGANTEAFF
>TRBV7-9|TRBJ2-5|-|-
TGTGCCAGCAGCACCCCCAGACAGTCGGGGGAGACCCAGTACTTC
CASSTPRQSGETQYF
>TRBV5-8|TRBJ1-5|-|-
TGTGCCAGCAGCTTGTCCGGGAATCAAGGGAATCAGCCCCAGCATTTT
CASSLSGNQGNQPQHF
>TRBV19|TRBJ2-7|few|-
TGTGCCAGTAGTACCCAGTTGGGGAGCGAGCAGTACTTC
CASSTQLGSEQYF
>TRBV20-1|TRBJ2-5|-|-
TGCAGTGCTAGAGATGATGGACCCCAGTACTTC
CSARDDGPQYF
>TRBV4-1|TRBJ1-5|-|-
TGCGCCAGCGCTCTATACTTCAATCAGCCCCAGCATTTT
CASALYFNQPQHF
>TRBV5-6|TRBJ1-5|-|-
TGTGCCAGCAGCTTACAGGGAACCTATAGCAATCAGCCCCAGCATTTT
CASSLQGTYSNQPQHF
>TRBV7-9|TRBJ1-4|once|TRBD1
TGTGCCAGCAGCACCCCCGGGACAGGTGAAAAACTGTTTTTT
CASSTPGTGEKLFF
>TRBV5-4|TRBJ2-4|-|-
TGTGCCAGCAGCCAGGCAGCCGGAAACATTCAGTACTTC
CASSQAAGNIQYF
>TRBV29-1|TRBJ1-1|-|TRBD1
TGCAGCGCCCGGGGACAGTTAAACACTGAAGCTTTCTTT
CSARGQLNTEAFF
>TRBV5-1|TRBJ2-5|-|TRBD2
TGCGCCAGCAGCGTAGCGGGGGGGGTTGAGACCCAGTACTTC
CASSVAGGVETQYF
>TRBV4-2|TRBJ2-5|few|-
TGTGCCAGCAGCCAAGATCTATGGGAGCAAGAGACCCAGTACTTC
CASSQDLWEQETQYF
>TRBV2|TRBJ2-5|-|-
TGTGCCAGCAGTCCCGGACTAGGGGGCGGAGAGACCCAGTACTTC
CASSPGLGGGETQYF
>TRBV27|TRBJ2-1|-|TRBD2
TGTGCCAGCAGTTTGGGGGGGGACCCTTATAGGCAGGAGCAGTTCTTC
CASSLGGDPYRQEQFF
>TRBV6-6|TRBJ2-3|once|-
TGTGCCAGCATTTCCCGTTGGGATACGCAGTATTTT
CASISRWDTQYF
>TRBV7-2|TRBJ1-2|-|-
TGTGCCAGCACCCTAGGGGTAGGGGGGGCCGGCTACACCTTC
CASTLGVGGAGYTF
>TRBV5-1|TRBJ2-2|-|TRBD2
TGCGCCAGCAGCAGGACTAGCGGGAGTCGGACCGGGGAGCTGTTTTTT
CASSRTSGSRTGELFF
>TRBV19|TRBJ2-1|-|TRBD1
TGTGCCACTTGGACAGGGAACCCCTACTACAATGAGCAGTTCTTC
CATWTGNPYYNEQFF
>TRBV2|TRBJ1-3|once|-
TGTGCCAGTGGGACCGACAGGGGAAACACCATATATTTT
CASGTDRGNTIYF
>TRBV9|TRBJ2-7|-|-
TGTGCCAGCAGCCTCCTTCCCGGGGCCTCCTACGAGCAGTACTTC
CASSLLPGASYEQYF
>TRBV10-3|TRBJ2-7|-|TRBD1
TGTGCCATCAGTAAGGGACAGTCCTCTTCCTACGAGCAGTACTTC
CAISKGQSSSYEQYF
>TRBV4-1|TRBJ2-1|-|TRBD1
TGCGCCAGCAGCCAAGTTCAGACAGGGGGTCGCGATGAGCAGTTCTTC
CASSQVQTGGRDEQFF
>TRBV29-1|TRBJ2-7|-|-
TGCAGCGTGGGTCTTAATGCTGGGTACGAGCAGTACTTC
CSVGLNAGYEQYF
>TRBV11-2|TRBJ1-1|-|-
TGTGCCAGCAGCCGACGGACGGTGAACACTGAAGCTTTCTTT
CASSRRTVNTEAFF
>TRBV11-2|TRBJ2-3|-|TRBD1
TGTGCCAGCAGCCAAACCACAGGGGGCTTTTCAGATACGCAGTATTTT
CASSQTTGGFSDTQYF
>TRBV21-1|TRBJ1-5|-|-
TGTGCCAGCAGCAGAGGGGCTCTGGAGGACCAGCCCCAGCATTTT
CASSRGALEDQPQHF
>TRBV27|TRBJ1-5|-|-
TGTGCCAGCAGTTCCGGGGACAACCTACGGAGTCAGCCCCAGCATTTT
CASSSGDNLRSQPQHF
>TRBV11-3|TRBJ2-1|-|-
TGTGCCAGCAGCTTGTCGGGTGAGCAGTTCTTC
CASSLSGEQFF
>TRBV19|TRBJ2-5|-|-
TGTGCCAGTAGTATATTCGGAGAGACCCAGTACTTC
CASSIFGETQYF
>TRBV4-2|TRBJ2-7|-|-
TGTGCCAGCAGCCAATCCGGGGCGACCTACGAGCAGTACTTC
CASSQSGATYEQYF
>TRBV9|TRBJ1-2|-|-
TGTGCCAGCAGCCCTGGGGGGACGACCCTGCGTGGCTACACCTTC
CASSPGGTTLRGYTF
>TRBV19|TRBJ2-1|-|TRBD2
TGTGCCAGCACCGGACTAGCGCGATACAATGAGCAGTTCTTC
CASTGLARYNEQFF